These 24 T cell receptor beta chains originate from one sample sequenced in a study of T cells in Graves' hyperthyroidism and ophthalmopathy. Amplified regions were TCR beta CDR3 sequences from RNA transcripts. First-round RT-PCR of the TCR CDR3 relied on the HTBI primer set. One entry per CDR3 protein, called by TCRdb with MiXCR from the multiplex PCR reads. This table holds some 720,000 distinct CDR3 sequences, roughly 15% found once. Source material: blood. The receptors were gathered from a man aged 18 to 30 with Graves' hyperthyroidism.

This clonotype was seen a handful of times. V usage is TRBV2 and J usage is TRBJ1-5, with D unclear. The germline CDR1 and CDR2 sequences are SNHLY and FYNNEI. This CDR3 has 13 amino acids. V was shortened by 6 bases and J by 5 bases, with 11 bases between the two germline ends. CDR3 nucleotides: TGTGCCAGCAGCGCATCTGGCTATCAGCCCCAGCATTTT. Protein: CASSASGYQPQHF.

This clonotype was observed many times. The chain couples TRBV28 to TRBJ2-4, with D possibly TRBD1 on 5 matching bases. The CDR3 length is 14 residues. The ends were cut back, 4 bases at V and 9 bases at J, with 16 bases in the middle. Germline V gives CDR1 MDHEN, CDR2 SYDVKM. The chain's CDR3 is CASSCWTLSCIQYF. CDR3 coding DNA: TGTGCCAGCAGTTGCTGGACATTGTCATGCATTCAGTACTTC. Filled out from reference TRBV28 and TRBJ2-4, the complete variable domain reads DVKVTQSSRYLVKRTGEKVFLECVQDMDHENMFWYRQDPGLGLRLIYFSYDVKMKEKGDIPEGYSVSREKKERFSLILESASTNQTSMYLCASSCWTLSCIQYFGAGTRLSVL.

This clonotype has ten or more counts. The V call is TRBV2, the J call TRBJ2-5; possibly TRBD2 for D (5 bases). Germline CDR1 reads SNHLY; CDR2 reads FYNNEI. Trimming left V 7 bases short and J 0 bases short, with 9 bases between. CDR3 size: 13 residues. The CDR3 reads CASTRLYQETQYF. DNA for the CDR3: TGTGCCAGCACCCGACTATACCAAGAGACCCAGTACTTC.

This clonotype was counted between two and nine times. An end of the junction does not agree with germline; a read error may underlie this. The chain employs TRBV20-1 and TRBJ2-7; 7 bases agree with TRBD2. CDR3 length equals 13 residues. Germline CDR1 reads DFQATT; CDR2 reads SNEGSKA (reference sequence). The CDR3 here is CSTSPLAPYEQYF. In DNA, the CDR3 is TGCAGTACTAGTCCACTAGCGCCCTACGAGCAGTACTTC.

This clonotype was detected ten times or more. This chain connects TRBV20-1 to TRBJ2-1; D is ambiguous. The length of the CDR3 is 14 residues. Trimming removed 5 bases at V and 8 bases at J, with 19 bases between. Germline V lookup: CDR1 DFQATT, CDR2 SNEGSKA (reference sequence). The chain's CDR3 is CSAPQPPVLDEQFF. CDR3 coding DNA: TGCAGTGCTCCACAGCCACCGGTCCTCGATGAGCAGTTCTTC.

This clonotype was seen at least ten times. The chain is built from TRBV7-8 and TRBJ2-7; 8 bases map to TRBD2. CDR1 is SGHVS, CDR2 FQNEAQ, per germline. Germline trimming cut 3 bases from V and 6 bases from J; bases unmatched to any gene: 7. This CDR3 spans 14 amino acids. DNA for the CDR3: TGTGCCAGCAGCTTTGGGGCGGGGGGAATCGAGCAGTACTTC. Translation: CASSFGAGGIEQYF.

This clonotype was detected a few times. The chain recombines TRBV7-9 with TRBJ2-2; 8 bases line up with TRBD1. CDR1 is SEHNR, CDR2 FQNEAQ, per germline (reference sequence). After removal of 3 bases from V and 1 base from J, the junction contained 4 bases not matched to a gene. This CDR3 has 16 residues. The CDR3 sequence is CASSLGQVKNTGELFF. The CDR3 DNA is TGTGCCAGCAGCTTGGGACAGGTTAAGAACACCGGGGAGCTGTTTTTT.

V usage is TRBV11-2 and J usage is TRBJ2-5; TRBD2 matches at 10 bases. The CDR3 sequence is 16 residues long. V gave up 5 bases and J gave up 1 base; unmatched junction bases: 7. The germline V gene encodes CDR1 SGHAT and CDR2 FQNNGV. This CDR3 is CASSLRLAGFQETQYF. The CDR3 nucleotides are TGTGCCAGCAGCCTGCGACTAGCGGGCTTCCAAGAGACCCAGTACTTC.

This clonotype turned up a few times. CDR3 residues: CSASGTRAGTQYF. The CDR3 DNA reads as TGCAGTGCTTCGGGAACCCGGGCGGGGACGCAGTATTTT. The V gene is TRBV20-1, the J gene TRBJ2-3, with D tentatively TRBD2 (6 bases). There are 13 residues in the CDR3. Trimming stripped 5 bases from V and 9 bases from J, with 18 bases between. CDR1 and CDR2 from the germline V gene are DFQATT and SNEGSKA (reference sequence).

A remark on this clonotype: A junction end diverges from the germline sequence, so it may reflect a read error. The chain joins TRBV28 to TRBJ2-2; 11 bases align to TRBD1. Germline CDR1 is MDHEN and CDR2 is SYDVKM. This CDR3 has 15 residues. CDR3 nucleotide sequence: TGTGCCAGCAGTTTGTGGACAGGGGGCAACGGGGAGCTGCTTTTT. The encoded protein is CASSLWTGGNGELLF. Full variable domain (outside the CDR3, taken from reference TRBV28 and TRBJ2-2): DVKVTQSSRYLVKRTGEKVFLECVQDMDHENMFWYRQDPGLGLRLIYFSYDVKMKEKGDIPEGYSVSREKKERFSLILESASTNQTSMYLCASSLWTGGNGELLFGEGSRLTVL.

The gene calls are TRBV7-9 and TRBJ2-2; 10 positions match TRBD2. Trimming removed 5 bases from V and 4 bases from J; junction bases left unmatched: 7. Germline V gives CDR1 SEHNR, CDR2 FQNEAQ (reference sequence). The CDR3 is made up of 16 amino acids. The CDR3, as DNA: TGTGCCAGCAGCCCCATGTTAGCGGGAGGCACCGGGGAGCTGTTTTTT. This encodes CASSPMLAGGTGELFF.

CDR3 loop: CATSDLAGQGNSYNEQFF. The CDR3 DNA reads TGTGCCACCAGTGATTTGGCGGGACAGGGGAACTCCTACAATGAGCAGTTCTTC. This chain uses TRBV24-1 with TRBJ2-1, with 10 positions matching TRBD1. This CDR3 has 18 residues. Germline CDR1 is KGHDR and CDR2 is SFDVKD. With 0 bases clipped from V and 0 bases from J, the junction kept 4 bases outside the gene matches.

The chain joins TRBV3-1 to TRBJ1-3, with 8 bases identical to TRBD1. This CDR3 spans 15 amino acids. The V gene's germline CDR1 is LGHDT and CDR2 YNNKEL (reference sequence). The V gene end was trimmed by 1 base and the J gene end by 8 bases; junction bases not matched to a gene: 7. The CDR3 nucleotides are TGTGCCAGCAGCCAAGTGCAGGGGGCTCTGGACACCATATATTTT. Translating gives CASSQVQGALDTIYF.

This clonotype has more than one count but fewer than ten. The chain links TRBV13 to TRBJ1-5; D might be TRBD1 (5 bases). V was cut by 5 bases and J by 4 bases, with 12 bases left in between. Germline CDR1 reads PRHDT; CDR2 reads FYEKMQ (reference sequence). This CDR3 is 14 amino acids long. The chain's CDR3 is CASSHGRGNQPQHF. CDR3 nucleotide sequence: TGTGCCAGCAGCCATGGCCGGGGGAATCAGCCCCAGCATTTT.

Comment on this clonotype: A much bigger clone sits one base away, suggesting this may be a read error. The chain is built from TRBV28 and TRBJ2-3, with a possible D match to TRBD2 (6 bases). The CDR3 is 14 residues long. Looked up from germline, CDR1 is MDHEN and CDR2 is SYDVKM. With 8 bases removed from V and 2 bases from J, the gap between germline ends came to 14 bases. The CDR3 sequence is CASGRGLLTDTQYF. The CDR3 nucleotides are TGTGCCAGCGGCCGGGGACTCCTCACAGATACGCAGTATTTT.

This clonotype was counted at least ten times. The CDR3 coding sequence is TGTGCCAGCAAATGGGCAGGAATGGCCAATGAGCAGTTCTTC. It translates to CASKWAGMANEQFF. The chain recombines TRBV6-2 or TRBV6-3 with TRBJ2-1, with no clear D. This CDR3 is built from 14 residues. V was shortened by 7 bases and J by 6 bases, with 16 bases between the two germline ends. From germline, CDR1 is MNHEY and CDR2 SVGEGT.

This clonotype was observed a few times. DNA for the CDR3: TGCAGTGCCCCCGGACTAGCGGACGAGCAGTACTTC. Residues: CSAPGLADEQYF. V is TRBV20-1 and J is TRBJ2-7, with TRBD2 identical over 10 bases. CDR3 size: 12 residues. Germline CDR1 is DFQATT and CDR2 is SNEGSKA (reference sequence). Losses at the gene ends were 6 bases for V and 5 bases for J; bases not matched to a gene: 4.

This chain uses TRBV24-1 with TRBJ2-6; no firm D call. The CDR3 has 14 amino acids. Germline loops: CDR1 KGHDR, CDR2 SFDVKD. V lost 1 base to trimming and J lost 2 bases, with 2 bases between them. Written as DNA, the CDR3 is TGTGCCACCAGTGATTTTCCTGGGGCCAACGTCCTGACTTTC. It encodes CATSDFPGANVLTF.

Here the CDR3 DNA reads TGTGCCAGCAGCCTATGGCCGGGACTAGCGGGAGGTGAGCAGTTCTTC. This sequence encodes CASSLWPGLAGGEQFF. The chain recombines TRBV28 with TRBJ2-1; 15 bases are shared with TRBD2. The germline CDR1 and CDR2 sequences are MDHEN and SYDVKM. The ends lost 6 bases at V and 9 bases at J; junction bases unmatched: 9. This CDR3 region has 16 residues. Looking up the rest from reference TRBV28 and TRBJ2-1 gives the full variable domain: DVKVTQSSRYLVKRTGEKVFLECVQDMDHENMFWYRQDPGLGLRLIYFSYDVKMKEKGDIPEGYSVSREKKERFSLILESASTNQTSMYLCASSLWPGLAGGEQFFGPGTRLTVL.

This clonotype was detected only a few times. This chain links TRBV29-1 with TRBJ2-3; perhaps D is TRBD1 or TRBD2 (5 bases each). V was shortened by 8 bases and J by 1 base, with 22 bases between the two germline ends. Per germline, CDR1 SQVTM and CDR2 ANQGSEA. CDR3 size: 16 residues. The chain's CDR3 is CSPAPGTVRGTDTQYF. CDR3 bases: TGCAGCCCCGCCCCCGGGACGGTGAGGGGCACAGATACGCAGTATTTT.

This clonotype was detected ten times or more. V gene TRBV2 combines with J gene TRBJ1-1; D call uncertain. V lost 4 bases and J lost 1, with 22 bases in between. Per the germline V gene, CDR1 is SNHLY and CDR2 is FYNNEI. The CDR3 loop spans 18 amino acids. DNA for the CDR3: TGTGCCAGCAGTGTACGTCTCCAGAGGACGGGTACGAACACTGAAGCTTTCTTT. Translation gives CASSVRLQRTGTNTEAFF.

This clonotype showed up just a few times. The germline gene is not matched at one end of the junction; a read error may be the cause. CDR3 bases: TGTGCCAGTTCCGGGACAACGAGAAAAACTGTTTTT. This codes for CASSGTTRKTVF. The V call is TRBV19, the J call TRBJ1-4, with a tentative D call TRBD1 (6 bases). Germline-derived CDR1 and CDR2 are LNHDA and SQIVND (reference sequence). CDR3 length equals 12 residues.

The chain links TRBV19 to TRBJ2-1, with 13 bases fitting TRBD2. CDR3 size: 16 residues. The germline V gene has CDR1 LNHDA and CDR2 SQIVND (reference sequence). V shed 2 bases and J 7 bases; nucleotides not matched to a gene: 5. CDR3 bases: TGTGCCAGTAGTATATCGACTAGCGGGAGGAGAAATGAGCAGTTCTTC. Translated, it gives CASSISTSGRRNEQFF. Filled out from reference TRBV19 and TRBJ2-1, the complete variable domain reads DGGITQSPKYLFRKEGQNVTLSCEQNLNHDAMYWYRQDPGQGLRLIYYSQIVNDFQKGDIAEGYSVSREKKESFPLTVTSAQKNPTAFYLCASSISTSGRRNEQFFGPGTRLTVL.

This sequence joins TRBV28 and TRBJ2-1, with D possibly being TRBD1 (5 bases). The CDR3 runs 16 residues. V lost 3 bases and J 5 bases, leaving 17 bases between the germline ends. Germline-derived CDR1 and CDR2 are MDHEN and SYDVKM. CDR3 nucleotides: TGTGCCAGCAGTTTTTGGGTAAGAGACAGAAACAATGAGCAGTTCTTC. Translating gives CASSFWVRDRNNEQFF.